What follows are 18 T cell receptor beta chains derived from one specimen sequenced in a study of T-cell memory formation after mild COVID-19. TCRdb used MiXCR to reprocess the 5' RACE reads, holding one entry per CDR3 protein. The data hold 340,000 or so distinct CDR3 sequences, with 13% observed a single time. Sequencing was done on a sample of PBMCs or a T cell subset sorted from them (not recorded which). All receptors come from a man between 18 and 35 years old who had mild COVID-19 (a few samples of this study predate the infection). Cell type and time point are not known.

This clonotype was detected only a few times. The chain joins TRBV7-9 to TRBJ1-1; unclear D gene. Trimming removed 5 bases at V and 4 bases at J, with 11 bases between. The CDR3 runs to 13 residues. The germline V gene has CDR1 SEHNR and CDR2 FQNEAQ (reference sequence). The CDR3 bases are TGTGCCAGCAGCCCTTGGGTGGGCACTGAAGCTTTCTTT. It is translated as CASSPWVGTEAFF.

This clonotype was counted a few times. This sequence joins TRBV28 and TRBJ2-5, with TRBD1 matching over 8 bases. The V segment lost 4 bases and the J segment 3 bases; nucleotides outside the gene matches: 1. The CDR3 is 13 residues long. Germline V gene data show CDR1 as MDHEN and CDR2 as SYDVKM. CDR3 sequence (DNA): TGTGCCAGCAGTTCGGGACAGGAAGAGACCCAGTACTTC. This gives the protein CASSSGQEETQYF.

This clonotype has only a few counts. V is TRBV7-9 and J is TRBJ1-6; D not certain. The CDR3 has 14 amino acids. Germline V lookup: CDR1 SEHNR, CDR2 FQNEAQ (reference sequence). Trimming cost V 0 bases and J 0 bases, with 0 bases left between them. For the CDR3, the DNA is TGTGCCAGCAGCTTAGCCTCCTATAATTCACCCCTCCACTTT. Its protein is CASSLASYNSPLHF. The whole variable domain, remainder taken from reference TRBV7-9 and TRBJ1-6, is DTGVSQNPRHKITKRGQNVTFRCDPISEHNRLYWYRQTLGQGPEFLTYFQNEAQLEKSRLLSDRFSAERPKGSFSTLEIQRTEQGDSAMYLCASSLASYNSPLHFGNGTRLTVT.

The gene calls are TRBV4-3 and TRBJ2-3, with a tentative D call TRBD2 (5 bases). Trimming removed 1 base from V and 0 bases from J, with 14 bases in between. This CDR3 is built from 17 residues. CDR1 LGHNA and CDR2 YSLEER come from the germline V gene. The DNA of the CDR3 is TGCGCCAGCAGCCAAGGACTACCGGGGTCCAGCACAGATACGCAGTATTTT. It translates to CASSQGLPGSSTDTQYF.

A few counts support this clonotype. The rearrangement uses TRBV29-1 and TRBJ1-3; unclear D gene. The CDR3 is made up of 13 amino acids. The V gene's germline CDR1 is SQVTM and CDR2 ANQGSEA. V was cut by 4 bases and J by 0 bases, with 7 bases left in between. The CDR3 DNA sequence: TGCAGCGTTGGGACTTCCTCTGGAAACACCATATATTTT. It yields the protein CSVGTSSGNTIYF.

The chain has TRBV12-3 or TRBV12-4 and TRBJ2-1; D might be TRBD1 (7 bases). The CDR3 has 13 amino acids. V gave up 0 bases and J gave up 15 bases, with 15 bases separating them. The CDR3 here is CASSLATPGGRFF. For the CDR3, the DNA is TGTGCCAGCAGTTTAGCAACCCCAGGGGGGCGGTTCTTC.

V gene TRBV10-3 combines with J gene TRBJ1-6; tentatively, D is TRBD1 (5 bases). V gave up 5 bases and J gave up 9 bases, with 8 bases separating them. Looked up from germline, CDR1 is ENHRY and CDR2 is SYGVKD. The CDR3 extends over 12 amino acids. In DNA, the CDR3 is TGTGCCATCAGTACAGGCGGTTCACCCCTCCACTTT. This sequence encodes CAISTGGSPLHF.

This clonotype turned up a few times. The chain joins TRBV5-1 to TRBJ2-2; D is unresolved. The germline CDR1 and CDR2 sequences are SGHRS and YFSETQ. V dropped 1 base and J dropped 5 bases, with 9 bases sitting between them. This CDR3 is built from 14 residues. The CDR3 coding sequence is TGCGCCAGCAGCTTGACCCAGGAGACCGGGGAGCTGTTTTTT. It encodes CASSLTQETGELFF.

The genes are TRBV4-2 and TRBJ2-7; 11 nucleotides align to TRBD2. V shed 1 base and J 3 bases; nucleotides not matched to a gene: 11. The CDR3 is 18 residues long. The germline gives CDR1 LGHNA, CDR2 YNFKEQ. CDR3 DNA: TGTGCCAGCAGCCAAGCATTTAGCGGGGGGGCCCAATACTACGAGCAGTACTTC. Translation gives CASSQAFSGGAQYYEQYF.

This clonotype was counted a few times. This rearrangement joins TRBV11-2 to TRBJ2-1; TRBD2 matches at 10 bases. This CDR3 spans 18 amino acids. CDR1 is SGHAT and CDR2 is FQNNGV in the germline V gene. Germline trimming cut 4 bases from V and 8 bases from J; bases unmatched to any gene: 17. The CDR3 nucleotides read TGTGCCAGCAGCTCCCCGGGGGGAGCGGGGGGGCCCTCGGATGAGCAGTTCTTC. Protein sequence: CASSSPGGAGGPSDEQFF.

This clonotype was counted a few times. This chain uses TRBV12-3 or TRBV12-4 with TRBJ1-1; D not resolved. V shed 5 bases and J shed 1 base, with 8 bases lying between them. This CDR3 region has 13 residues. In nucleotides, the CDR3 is TGTGCCAGCAGTATACAGAGGAACACTGAAGCTTTCTTT. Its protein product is CASSIQRNTEAFF.

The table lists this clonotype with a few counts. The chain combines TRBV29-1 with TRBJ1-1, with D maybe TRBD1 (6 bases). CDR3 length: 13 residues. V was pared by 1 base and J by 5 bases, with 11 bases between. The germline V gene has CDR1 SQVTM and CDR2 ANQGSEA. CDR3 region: CSVEVGGGTEAFF. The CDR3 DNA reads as TGCAGCGTTGAAGTGGGAGGGGGGACTGAAGCTTTCTTT.

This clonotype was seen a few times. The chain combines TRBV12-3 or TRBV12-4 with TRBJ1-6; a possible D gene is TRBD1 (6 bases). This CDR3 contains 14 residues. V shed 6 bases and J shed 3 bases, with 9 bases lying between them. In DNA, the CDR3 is TGTGCCAGCAGAGAGGACAGCTATAATTCACCCCTCCACTTT. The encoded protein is CASREDSYNSPLHF.

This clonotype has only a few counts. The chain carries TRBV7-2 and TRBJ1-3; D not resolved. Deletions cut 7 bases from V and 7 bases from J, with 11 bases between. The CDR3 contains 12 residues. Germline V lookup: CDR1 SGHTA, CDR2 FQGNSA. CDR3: CASTLTGNTIYF. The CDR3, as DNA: TGTGCCAGCACCCTTACGGGGAACACCATATATTTT.

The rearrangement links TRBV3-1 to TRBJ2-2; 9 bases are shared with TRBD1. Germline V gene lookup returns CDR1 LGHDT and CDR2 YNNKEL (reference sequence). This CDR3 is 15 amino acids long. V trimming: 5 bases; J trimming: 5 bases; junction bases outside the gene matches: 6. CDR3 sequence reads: CASSIQGARTGELFF. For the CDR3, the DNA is TGTGCCAGCAGCATACAGGGGGCTCGGACCGGGGAGCTGTTTTTT.

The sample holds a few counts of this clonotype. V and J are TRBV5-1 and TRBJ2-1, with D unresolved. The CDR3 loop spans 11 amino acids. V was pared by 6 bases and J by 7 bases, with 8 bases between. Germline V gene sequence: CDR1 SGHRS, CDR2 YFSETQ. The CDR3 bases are TGCGCCAGCACCACTCTTAATGAGCAGTTCTTC. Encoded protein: CASTTLNEQFF.

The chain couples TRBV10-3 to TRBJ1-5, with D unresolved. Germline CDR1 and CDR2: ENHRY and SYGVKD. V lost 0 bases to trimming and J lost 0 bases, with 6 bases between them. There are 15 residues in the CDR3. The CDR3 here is CAISESGISNQPQHF. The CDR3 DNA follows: TGTGCCATCAGTGAGTCAGGGATTAGCAATCAGCCCCAGCATTTT.

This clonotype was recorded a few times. CDR3 sequence reads: CASSRLPTEAFF. In nucleotides, the CDR3 is TGTGCCAGCTCACGCTTGCCCACTGAAGCTTTCTTT. V and J are TRBV18 and TRBJ1-1; no clear D gene. The V and J ends lost 4 bases and 4 bases respectively, with 7 bases between them. Germline V gene lookup returns CDR1 KGHSH and CDR2 LQKENI. This CDR3 contains 12 residues.